This T cell receptor beta chain was observed in a study of monozygotic twins with inflammatory bowel disease. TCRdb reprocessed the 5' RACE reads, with one entry per CDR3 protein and no DNA. Listed are fewer than 450,000 distinct CDR3 sequences; roughly 2.6% falls within the top ten. The CDR3 covers 14 residues. CDR1 and CDR2 from the germline V gene are SNHLY and FYNNEI. Unsorted whole blood yielded the total RNA, with T cells left unselected. The chain uses TRBV2 and TRBJ1-1. This clonotype was sampled from a human donor with ulcerative colitis or Crohn's disease, or a healthy co-twin of an affected twin (not recorded which). The sequencing input was blood. The CDR3 protein is CASSEDVAVTEAFF. The full variable domain, with the rest looked up from reference TRBV2 and TRBJ1-1, is EPEVTQTPSHQVTQMGQEVILRCVPISNHLYFYWYRQILGQKVEFLVSFYNNEISEKSEIFDDQFSVERPDGSNFTLKIRSTKLEDSAMYFCASSEDVAVTEAFFGQGTRLTVV.